Listed below are T cell receptor beta chains from one sample, sequenced in a study of cytomegalovirus exposure and HLA in healthy donors. The assay was immunoSEQ multiplex PCR, and TCRdb's table has in-frame clones only and misses some. This table has 150,000 to 200,000 clones, 65% to 80% appearing once. The sequenced material came from PBMCs. These receptors originate from a man between 18 and 29 years old in good health and CMV-seropositive. Each CDR3 is given with its conserved first and last residue. The D gene is left open where the match is weak. Clone size is given for some rows only: seen once, a few or many times, or a class if the clone is expanded.

v_call	j_call	d_call	clone_size	cdr3_aa	cdr3_nt
TRBV2	TRBJ1-1	NA	NA	CASMKAREANTEAFF	TGTGCCAGCATGAAGGCCAGGGAGGCGAACACTGAAGCTTTCTTT
TRBV5-1	TRBJ1-2	NA	NA	CASSLGRGDYGYTF	TGCGCCAGCAGCTTGGGCAGGGGAGACTATGGCTACACCTTC
TRBV10-2	TRBJ2-1	NA	NA	CASSESILLSLRNEQFF	TGCGCCAGCAGTGAGTCCATATTACTTTCCTTGAGAAATGAGCAGTTCTTC
TRBV27	TRBJ2-1	TRBD2	NA	CASRASGLLEDGQFF	TGTGCCAGCAGAGCTAGCGGACTACTTGAGGATGGGCAGTTCTTC
TRBV10-2	TRBJ2-5	TRBD2	NA	CASSETLTLAVGGETQYF	TGCGCCAGCAGTGAGACCCTCACCCTAGCGGTCGGCGGGGAGACCCAGTACTTC
TRBV5-1	TRBJ1-1	NA	few	CASSFRLNTEAFF	TGCGCCAGCAGCTTTCGGTTGAACACTGAAGCTTTCTTT
TRBV25-1	TRBJ2-1	NA	NA	CASTDPGGRGNEQFF	TGTGCCAGCACCGACCCAGGAGGGCGAGGCAATGAGCAGTTCTTC
TRBV5-6	TRBJ2-1	TRBD2	NA	CASSRRLAGLSYNEQFF	TGTGCCAGCAGCCGACGATTAGCGGGTCTATCCTACAATGAGCAGTTCTTC
TRBV30	TRBJ1-6	NA	NA	CAWSREGNSPLHF	TGTGCCTGGAGCAGGGAGGGAAATTCCCCCCTCCACTTT
TRBV29-1	TRBJ2-3	NA	NA	CSVEDLGTDTQYF	TGCAGCGTTGAAGATCTCGGCACAGATACGCAGTATTTT
TRBV6-1	TRBJ1-2	NA	NA	CASSEDYIPSYGYTF	TGTGCCAGCAGTGAAGACTACATCCCTTCCTATGGCTACACCTTC
TRBV6-6	TRBJ1-2	TRBD1	few	CASSYATGDHGYTF	TGTGCCAGCAGTTACGCGACAGGGGACCATGGCTACACCTTC
TRBV10-3	TRBJ2-2	NA	NA	CAISRDPGRGELFF	TGTGCCATCAGTAGGGATCCAGGGCGCGGGGAGCTGTTTTTT
TRBV6-5	TRBJ1-1	NA	NA	CASSYSTRVNTEAFF	TGTGCCAGCAGTTACTCGACCAGGGTGAACACTGAAGCTTTCTTT